The text below deals with one TCR beta chain. Different DNA sequences within this sample yield the same CDR3. This entry is derived from a study of shared clonotypes between healthy human individuals. Study in general: The plates for each donor numbered three CD4 naive, three CD4 memory, two CD8 naive and one CD8 memory.

Trimming shortened V by 1 base and J by 0 bases, and 10 bases separated the two germline ends. CDR3 length equals 15 residues. Per the germline V gene, CDR1 is SGHRS and CDR2 is YFSETQ. The donors were adults (healthy and HIV-negative) with no recent acute infections or vaccinations. Authors' data handling: Junction-only sequences without quality scores came from ImmunoSEQ, so filtering differed. Produced via immunoSEQ multiplex PCR; TCRdb's table is partial and in-frame only. Clone size and V and J calls were adopted from that table, with D and trimming inferred from the DNA. This sample has about 1.1 million clones, with 75% to 85% found just once.

The receptor was derived from a man aged 18-30 years in good health. Some clones in this sample may be carry-over from other donors' samples. The genes are TRBV5-1 and TRBJ1-1; weak D call: TRBD1 (6 bases). Sample: memory CD4+ T cells from PBMCs. The subset denotes: CD45RA-negative fraction. CDR3 coding DNA: TGCGCCAGCAGCTTGTTAGGGGGTATGAACACTGAAGCTTTCTTT. Protein product: CASSLLGGMNTEAFF.